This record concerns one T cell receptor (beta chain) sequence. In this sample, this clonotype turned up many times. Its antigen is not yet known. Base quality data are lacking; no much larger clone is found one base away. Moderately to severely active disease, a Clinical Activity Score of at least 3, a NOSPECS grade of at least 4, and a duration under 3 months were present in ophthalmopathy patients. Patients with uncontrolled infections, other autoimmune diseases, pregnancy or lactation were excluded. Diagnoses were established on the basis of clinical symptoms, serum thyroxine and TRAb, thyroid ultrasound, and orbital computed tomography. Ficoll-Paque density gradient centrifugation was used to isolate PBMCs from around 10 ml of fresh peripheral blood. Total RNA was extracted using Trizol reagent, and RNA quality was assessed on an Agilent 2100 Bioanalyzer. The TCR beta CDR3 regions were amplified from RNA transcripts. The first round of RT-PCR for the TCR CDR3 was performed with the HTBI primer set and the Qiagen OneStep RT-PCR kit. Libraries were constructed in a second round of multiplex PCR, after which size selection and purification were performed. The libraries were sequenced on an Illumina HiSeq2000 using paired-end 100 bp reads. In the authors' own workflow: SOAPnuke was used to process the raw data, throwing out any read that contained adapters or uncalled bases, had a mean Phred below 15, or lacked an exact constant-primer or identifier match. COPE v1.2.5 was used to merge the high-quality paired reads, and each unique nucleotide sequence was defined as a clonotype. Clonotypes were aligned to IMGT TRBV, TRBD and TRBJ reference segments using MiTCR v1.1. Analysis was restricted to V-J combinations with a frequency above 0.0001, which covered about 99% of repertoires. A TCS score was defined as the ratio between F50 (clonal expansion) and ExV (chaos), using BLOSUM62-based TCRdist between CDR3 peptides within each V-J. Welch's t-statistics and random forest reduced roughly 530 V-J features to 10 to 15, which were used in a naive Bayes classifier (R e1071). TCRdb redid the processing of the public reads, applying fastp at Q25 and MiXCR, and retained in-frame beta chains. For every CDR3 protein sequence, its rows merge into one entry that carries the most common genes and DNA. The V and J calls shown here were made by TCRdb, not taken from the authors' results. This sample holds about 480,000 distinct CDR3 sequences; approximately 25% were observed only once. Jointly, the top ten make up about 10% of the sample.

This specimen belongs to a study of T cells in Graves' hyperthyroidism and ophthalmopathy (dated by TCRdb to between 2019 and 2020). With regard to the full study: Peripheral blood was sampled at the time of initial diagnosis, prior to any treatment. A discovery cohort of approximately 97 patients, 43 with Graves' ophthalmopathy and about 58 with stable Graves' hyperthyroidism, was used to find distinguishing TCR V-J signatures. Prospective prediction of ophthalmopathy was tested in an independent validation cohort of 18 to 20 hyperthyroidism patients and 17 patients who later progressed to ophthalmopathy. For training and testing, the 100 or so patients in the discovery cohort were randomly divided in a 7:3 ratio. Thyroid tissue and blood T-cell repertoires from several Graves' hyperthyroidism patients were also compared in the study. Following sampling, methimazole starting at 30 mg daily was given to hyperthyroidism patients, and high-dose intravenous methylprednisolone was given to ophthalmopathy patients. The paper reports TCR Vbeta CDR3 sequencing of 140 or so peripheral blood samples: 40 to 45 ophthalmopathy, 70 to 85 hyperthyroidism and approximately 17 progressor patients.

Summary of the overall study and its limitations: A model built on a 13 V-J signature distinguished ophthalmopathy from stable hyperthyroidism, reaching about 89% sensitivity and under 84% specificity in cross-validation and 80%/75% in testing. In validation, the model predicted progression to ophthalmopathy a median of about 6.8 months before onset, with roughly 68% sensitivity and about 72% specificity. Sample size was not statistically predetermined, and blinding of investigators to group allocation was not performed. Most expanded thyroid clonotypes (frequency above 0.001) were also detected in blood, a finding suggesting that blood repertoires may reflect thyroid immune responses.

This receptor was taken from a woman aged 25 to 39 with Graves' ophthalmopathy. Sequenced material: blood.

The CDR3 sequence is CASRAYRSSYEQYF. The sequenced DNA is TGTGCCAGCAGGGCCTATAGGAGCTCCTACGAGCAGTACTTC. The chain links TRBV6-5 with TRBJ2-7; the D gene remains uncertain. Its CDR3 holds 14 amino acids, cysteine through phenylalanine. Only the CDR3 region is kept as DNA, spanning 42 bases read in frame from base 1. V and J are truncated by 6 bases and 0 bases respectively, leaving an intervening sequence of 12 bases. Reading the germline V gene gives CDR1 MNHEY and CDR2 SVGAGI.